The 25 T cell receptor beta chains given below trace back to one sample, sequenced in a study of identical twins. TCRdb used MiXCR to reprocess the 5' RACE reads, holding one entry per CDR3 protein. This repertoire shows 500,000 to 650,000 distinct CDR3 sequences, less than 9% found once; its top ten account for roughly 1.6%. These data also featured in a second study, about yellow fever vaccine responses in identical twins.

The source material was PBMCs. The receptors were sampled from a young woman in good health.

This clonotype was seen a few times. The chain employs TRBV20-1 and TRBJ2-7; TRBD1 aligns across 8 bases. Trimming at V came to 2 bases and at J to 3 bases, leaving 3 bases not matched to a gene. This CDR3 region has 13 residues. Germline V CDR1 and CDR2: DFQATT, SNEGSKA (reference sequence). CDR3 in DNA: TGCAGTGCTAGAACAGGGGGTAACTACGAGCAGTACGTC. Translating it yields CSARTGGNYEQYV.

The V gene is TRBV11-3, the J gene TRBJ2-1; the D is unclear. The CDR3 is 13 amino acids. The germline V gene encodes CDR1 SGHNT and CDR2 YENEEA. V was trimmed by 2 bases and J by 8 bases, leaving 10 bases between them. CDR3: CASSLMGYDEQFF. Here the CDR3 DNA reads TGTGCCAGCAGCTTAATGGGGTACGATGAGCAGTTCTTC. The full variable domain, its missing parts supplied by reference TRBV11-3 and TRBJ2-1, is EAGVVQSPRYKIIEKKQPVAFWCNPISGHNTLYWYLQNLGQGPELLIRYENEEAVDDSQLPKDRFSAERLKGVDSTLKIQPAELGDSAVYLCASSLMGYDEQFFGPGTRLTVL.

The gene calls are TRBV28 and TRBJ2-7; D unresolved. V lost 4 bases, J lost 7 bases, and 11 bases lay in between. This CDR3 region has 12 residues. Per the germline V gene, CDR1 is MDHEN and CDR2 is SYDVKM. The DNA of the CDR3 is TGTGCCAGCAGTTCGGAGAAGTGGGAGCAGTACGTC. Its protein is CASSSEKWEQYV.

This clonotype was detected many times. V is TRBV12-3 or TRBV12-4 and J is TRBJ2-4, with TRBD2 identical over 8 bases. V dropped 3 bases and J dropped 0; count of bases not matched to a gene: 16. The CDR3 totals 20 residues. The chain's CDR3 is CASSFQRESWSGLAKNIQYF. CDR3 in DNA: TGTGCCAGCAGTTTTCAGCGGGAGTCCTGGAGCGGCCTAGCCAAAAACATTCAGTACTTC.

This clonotype was detected a few times. J is TRBJ2-5 and V is TRBV2; D uncertain. The length of the CDR3 is 10 residues. Trimming took 7 bases from V and 2 from J, leaving 2 bases between them. Germline V gene lookup returns CDR1 SNHLY and CDR2 FYNNEI. The CDR3 DNA reads TGTGCCAGCAAACAAGAGACCCAGTACTTC. Amino acid sequence: CASKQETQYF.

This clonotype has ten or more counts. The rearrangement joins TRBV5-1 to TRBJ2-2; D is perhaps TRBD2 (5 bases). V lost 0 bases and J 4 bases, leaving 7 bases between the germline ends. The CDR3 runs 14 residues. Looked up from germline, CDR1 is SGHRS and CDR2 is YFSETQ. DNA of the CDR3: TGCGCCAGCAGCTTGGCGGGGAGCACCGGGGAGCTGTTTTTT. It encodes CASSLAGSTGELFF.

V and J are TRBV5-1 and TRBJ2-5; 7 bases agree with TRBD1. The V gene end was trimmed by 5 bases and the J gene end by 2 bases; junction bases not matched to a gene: 9. The CDR3 runs to 15 residues. Germline V gene lookup returns CDR1 SGHRS and CDR2 YFSETQ. CDR3 protein: CASRVPRQGQETQYF. CDR3 DNA: TGCGCCAGCAGAGTCCCCCGACAGGGTCAAGAGACCCAGTACTTC.

The sample holds a few counts of this clonotype. This rearrangement joins TRBV20-1 to TRBJ1-1; TRBD1 aligns across 7 bases. Germline CDR1 and CDR2: DFQATT and SNEGSKA (reference sequence). This CDR3 contains 12 residues. Trimming removed 3 bases from V and 10 bases from J; junction bases left unmatched: 8. The CDR3 nucleotides are TGCAGTGCTAGTGGTAGGGGGCGTTCAGCTTTCTTT. Protein product: CSASGRGRSAFF.

The chain joins TRBV6-1 to TRBJ1-2, with D possibly matching TRBD1 (6 bases). The V end was cut by 6 bases, the J end by 8 bases, with 16 bases between. Germline CDR1 and CDR2: MNHNS and SASEGT. The CDR3 runs to 13 residues. Here the CDR3 DNA reads TGTGCCAGCAGAACTGACAGGCGGGAAGGCTACACCTTC. This gives the protein CASRTDRREGYTF.

This clonotype came up many times. The gene calls are TRBV4-2 and TRBJ2-1; 8 bases line up with TRBD2. CDR1 is LGHNA and CDR2 is YNFKEQ in the germline V gene. The V segment lost 0 bases and the J segment 5 bases; nucleotides outside the gene matches: 6. This CDR3 is 16 amino acids long. CDR3 in DNA: TGTGCCAGCAGCCAAGATAGTCTAGCGGGCCACAATGAGCAGTTCTTC. Translating gives CASSQDSLAGHNEQFF.

This rearrangement joins TRBV28 to TRBJ2-1, with D uncertain. The CDR3 length is 12 residues. Germline values: CDR1 MDHEN, CDR2 SYDVKM. Trimming stripped 8 bases from V and 4 bases from J, with 9 bases between. The CDR3 loop is CASSESYNEQFF. The CDR3 nucleotides are TGTGCCAGCTCTGAGTCATACAATGAGCAGTTCTTC.

The table lists this clonotype with many counts. CDR3: CATSDPLRPYEQYF. The DNA for the CDR3 is TGTGCCACCAGTGACCCACTTCGGCCCTACGAGCAGTACTTC. The rearrangement links TRBV24-1 to TRBJ2-7; D not resolved. There are 14 residues in the CDR3. V shed 4 bases and J shed 2 bases, with 11 bases lying between them. Germline V gives CDR1 KGHDR, CDR2 SFDVKD.

This clonotype has only a few counts. Germline is not matched at one junction end, which may reflect a read error. V is TRBV5-6 and J is TRBJ1-2; 7 nucleotides line up with TRBD1. CDR1 and CDR2 from the germline V gene are SGHDT and YYEEEE. This CDR3 comprises 17 residues. CDR3 protein: CASTLSGGGREAYGYTF. The CDR3 DNA reads as TGTGCCAGCACCTTGAGTGGAGGGGGCCGAGAGGCCTATGGCTACACCTTC.

This clonotype was counted many times. The chain couples TRBV7-6 to TRBJ1-4; TRBD1 matches at 7 bases. V trimming: 5 bases; J trimming: 8 bases; junction bases outside the gene matches: 11. In germline, CDR1 is SGHVS, CDR2 FNYEAQ. The CDR3 extends over 15 amino acids. The CDR3 here is CASSPSEQGYEKLFF. DNA of the CDR3: TGTGCCAGCAGCCCCTCGGAACAGGGGTACGAAAAACTGTTTTTT.

The gene calls are TRBV11-2 and TRBJ2-1; 7 nucleotides match TRBD1. With 3 bases clipped from V and 7 bases from J, the junction kept 6 bases outside the gene matches. Germline V gene data show CDR1 as SGHAT and CDR2 as FQNNGV. The CDR3 has 14 amino acids. The CDR3 DNA sequence: TGTGCCAGCAGCTTGAGGGACAGAAGTAATGAGCAGTTCTTC. It encodes CASSLRDRSNEQFF.

The gene calls are TRBV7-2 and TRBJ1-6, with 8 bases lining up with TRBD1. J gave up 9 bases and V 5 bases, and 6 bases lay outside the gene matches. Germline V gives CDR1 SGHTA, CDR2 FQGNSA. The CDR3 is 14 amino acids. CDR3 residues: CASSLGQGLSPLHF. As DNA, the CDR3 is TGTGCCAGCAGCCTAGGACAGGGCCTTTCACCCCTCCACTTT.

This clonotype appeared many times. This chain uses TRBV5-1 with TRBJ2-5; TRBD1 agrees at 8 bases. Germline CDR1 SGHRS, CDR2 YFSETQ. This CDR3 comprises 13 residues. V gave up 6 bases and J gave up 4 bases; unmatched junction bases: 5. The CDR3 DNA reads as TGCGCCAGCAACCGGGACAGGAGAGAGACCCAGTACTTC. It specifies CASNRDRRETQYF. Based on the CDR3 plus reference TRBV5-1 and TRBJ2-5, the full variable domain is KAGVTQTPRYLIKTRGQQVTLSCSPISGHRSVSWYQQTPGQGLQFLFEYFSETQRNKGNFPGRFSGRQFSNSRSEMNVSTLELGDSALYLCASNRDRRETQYFGPGTRLLVL.

This clonotype occurred many times. Relative to the germline gene, one junction end is altered; a read error may explain this. The chain recombines TRBV3-1 with TRBJ1-1, with a possible D match to TRBD1 (5 bases). Looked up from germline, CDR1 is LGHDT and CDR2 is YNNKEL (reference sequence). The CDR3 runs 13 residues. CDR3 sequence reads: CASSEDSARKAFF. In DNA, the CDR3 is TGTGCCAGCAGCGAAGACAGCGCCCGGAAAGCTTTCTTT.

The rearrangement uses TRBV4-1 and TRBJ1-5; 7 positions match TRBD1. Germline V lookup: CDR1 MGHRA, CDR2 YSYEKL. The CDR3 consists of 16 residues. Germline trimming cut 1 base from V and 6 bases from J; bases unmatched to any gene: 9. CDR3 loop: CASSQARGGGSQPQHF. DNA for the CDR3: TGCGCCAGCAGCCAAGCCAGAGGGGGCGGCAGTCAGCCCCAGCATTTT.

This chain joins TRBV7-9 and TRBJ2-3, with 7 positions matching TRBD1. Germline V gene data show CDR1 as SEHNR and CDR2 as FQNEAQ (reference sequence). Trimming removed 5 bases from V and 5 bases from J; junction bases left unmatched: 13. CDR3 length equals 16 residues. The CDR3 DNA reads as TGTGCCAGCAGCCCCCCTCCGGGACAGCTTAAAGATACGCAGTATTTT. Encoded protein: CASSPPPGQLKDTQYF. Combining the CDR3 with reference TRBV7-9 and TRBJ2-3 gives the whole variable domain DTGVSQNPRHKITKRGQNVTFRCDPISEHNRLYWYRQTLGQGPEFLTYFQNEAQLEKSRLLSDRFSAERPKGSFSTLEIQRTEQGDSAMYLCASSPPPGQLKDTQYFGPGTRLTVL.

CDR3 coding DNA: TGTGCCAGCAGCCAACATCCGGGCCAGGGCAGAGGCAATGAGCAGTTCTTC. The encoded protein is CASSQHPGQGRGNEQFF. The chain couples TRBV7-3 to TRBJ2-1, with TRBD1 as a possible D gene (5 bases). Germline V lookup: CDR1 SGHTA, CDR2 FQGTGA. This CDR3 spans 17 amino acids. V dropped 5 bases and J dropped 6 bases, with 23 bases sitting between them. The whole variable domain, remainder taken from reference TRBV7-3 and TRBJ2-1, is GAGVSQTPSNKVTEKGKYVELRCDPISGHTALYWYRQSLGQGPEFLIYFQGTGAADDSGLPNDRFFAVRPEGSVSTLKIQRTERGDSAVYLCASSQHPGQGRGNEQFFGPGTRLTVL.

There are a few counts of this clonotype. This chain connects TRBV9 to TRBJ1-1, with 11 bases fitting TRBD1. V lost 4 bases to trimming and J lost 5 bases; unmatched junction nucleotides: 7. Germline V lookup: CDR1 SGDLS, CDR2 YYNGEE. The CDR3 consists of 15 residues. The CDR3 coding sequence is TGTGCCAGCAGCATTCGGACAGGGGGCAATACTGAAGCTTTCTTT. It encodes CASSIRTGGNTEAFF.

The genes are TRBV6-2 or TRBV6-3 and TRBJ2-1, with 11 positions matching TRBD2. CDR1 and CDR2 from the germline V gene are MNHEY and SVGEGT. V was clipped by 6 bases and J by 6 bases; unmatched bases: 7. This CDR3 comprises 15 residues. The CDR3 sequence is CASSPKTSGANEQFF. Written as DNA, the CDR3 is TGTGCCAGCAGCCCAAAGACTAGCGGGGCCAATGAGCAGTTCTTC.

This chain joins TRBV12-3 or TRBV12-4 and TRBJ2-2; TRBD2 matches at 10 bases. J was trimmed by 6 bases and V by 6 bases; bases with no gene match: 10. The CDR3 is 16 residues long. The CDR3 loop reads CASSPTSGRAPGELFF. The CDR3 bases are TGTGCCAGCAGCCCCACGAGCGGGAGGGCCCCCGGGGAGCTGTTTTTT.

CDR3 DNA sequence: TGTGCCAGCAGCTTATCCCTATCCCACTACCTGTATGGCTACACCTTC. Its protein is CASSLSLSHYLYGYTF. The chain couples TRBV11-2 to TRBJ1-2; D unresolved. Germline V CDR1 and CDR2: SGHAT, FQNNGV. The V end was cut by 2 bases, the J end by 5 bases, with 18 bases between. The CDR3 loop spans 16 amino acids. Supplemented by reference TRBV11-2 and TRBJ1-2, the full variable domain reads EAGVAQSPRYKIIEKRQSVAFWCNPISGHATLYWYQQILGQGPKLLIQFQNNGVVDDSQLPKDRFSAERLKGVDSTLKIQPAKLEDSAVYLCASSLSLSHYLYGYTFGSGTRLTVV.